This TCR beta chain was sequenced in a study of OX40 agonist ivuxolimab in advanced cancers. About the study: Ivuxolimab is a fully human IgG2 antibody that activates OX40 (CD134). Three individuals attained partial responses, comprising one hepatocellular carcinoma case and two cutaneous melanoma cases. The dose-escalation group included hepatocellular carcinoma, melanoma, renal cell carcinoma and head and neck cancer.

Sequenced by immunoSEQ multiplex PCR; TCRdb stores in-frame clones only, minus some. The table shows tens of thousands of clones, with under 85% occurring only once. Blood was sampled at baseline, cycle 4 day 1, and cycle 7 day 1. The CDR3 has 13 residues. The V gene end was trimmed by 6 bases and the J gene end by 9 bases; junction bases not matched to a gene: 11. The germline V gene has CDR1 MNHEY and CDR2 SVGAGI. The receptor was derived from an adult with an advanced solid tumor such as melanoma, head and neck, liver or kidney cancer. Sample: CD4+ or CD8+ T cells sorted from blood, taken in a trial of the OX40 agonist ivuxolimab. The chain is built from TRBV6-5 and TRBJ2-7; 7 bases are shared with TRBD1. CDR3 loop: CASRDMTGFGQYF. The CDR3, as DNA: TGTGCCAGCAGGGATATGACAGGGTTCGGGCAGTACTTC.